These 22 T cell receptor beta chains came from one sample sequenced in a study of blood T cell repertoires in COVID-19. Using immunoSEQ multiplex PCR, the repertoire was profiled, and TCRdb retains in-frame clones only, with some absent. The data show tens of thousands of clones, roughly 88% seen once. Material: peripheral blood. The source is a man between 18 and 29 years old with COVID-19, enrolled during active disease.

The chain couples TRBV24-1 to TRBJ2-2, with D perhaps matching TRBD1 (5 bases). The CDR3 consists of 18 residues. V was pared by 1 base and J by 1 base, with 15 bases between. Germline V gene lookup returns CDR1 KGHDR and CDR2 SFDVKD. The CDR3 region has the DNA TGTGCCACCAGTGATTTCGGCGGCAGGGTGAGGAACACCGGGGAGCTGTTTTTT. Translating gives CATSDFGGRVRNTGELFF.

The CDR3 is CATLGGLAGGRSYEQYF. For the CDR3, the DNA is TGTGCCACCCTGGGGGGACTAGCGGGAGGCCGCTCCTACGAGCAGTACTTC. This chain joins TRBV21-1 and TRBJ2-7; the D call of TRBD2 is as the table states it, not checked on the DNA. TRBV21-1 is deemed a pseudogene. The CDR3 has 17 amino acids.

The V gene is TRBV5-1, the J gene TRBJ1-3, with 8 bases aligning to TRBD1. Trimming removed 5 bases from V and 1 base from J; junction bases left unmatched: 5. This CDR3 comprises 15 residues. CDR1 is SGHRS and CDR2 is YFSETQ in the germline V gene. The CDR3 nucleotides are TGCGCCAGCAGTTCGGACAGGGCATCTGGAAACACCATATATTTT. It yields the protein CASSSDRASGNTIYF.

V is TRBV29-1 and J is TRBJ2-1; tentative D call: TRBD1 (7 bases). The CDR3 is 13 amino acids. Germline loops: CDR1 SQVTM, CDR2 ANQGSEA. In DNA form, the CDR3 reads TGCAGTATGGGACCCAGGGGGGACAATGAGCAGTTCTTC. It translates to CSMGPRGDNEQFF.

The chain links TRBV7-9 to TRBJ2-1; 10 positions agree with TRBD2. This CDR3 has 16 amino acids. The V gene end was trimmed by 5 bases and the J gene end by 8 bases; junction bases not matched to a gene: 12. Germline V lookup: CDR1 SEHNR, CDR2 FQNEAQ (reference sequence). The CDR3 region has the DNA TGTGCCAGCAGCCTCCTTCTAGCGGGAGCTTTGGATGAGCAGTTCTTC. Translated, it gives CASSLLLAGALDEQFF.

This rearrangement joins TRBV24-1 to TRBJ2-1, with 7 bases lining up with TRBD2. V trimming: 3 bases; J trimming: 3 bases; junction bases outside the gene matches: 10. Germline CDR1 reads KGHDR; CDR2 reads SFDVKD. This CDR3 region has 17 residues. The CDR3 sequence is CATSDPKAGSDYNEQFF. In DNA form, the CDR3 reads TGTGCCACCAGTGATCCGAAAGCGGGAAGTGACTACAATGAGCAGTTCTTC.

The chain couples TRBV28 to TRBJ2-1; the match to TRBD2 covers 7 bases. Germline V gene lookup returns CDR1 MDHEN and CDR2 SYDVKM. This CDR3 is 15 amino acids long. Unmatched junction bases numbered 2, after V lost 2 bases and J lost 1 base. The CDR3 region is CASSLGGSSYNEQFF. CDR3 nucleotide sequence: TGTGCCAGCAGTTTAGGCGGGAGTTCCTACAATGAGCAGTTCTTC.

The chain employs TRBV27 and TRBJ2-1; 8 nucleotides align to TRBD2. Trimming took 8 bases from V and 5 from J; bases not matched to a gene: 8. The germline CDR1 and CDR2 sequences are MNHEY and SMNVEV (reference sequence). The CDR3 has 14 amino acids. The CDR3 protein is CASRGTSADNEQFF. CDR3 DNA sequence: TGTGCCAGCCGGGGGACTAGTGCCGACAATGAGCAGTTCTTC.

V is TRBV28 and J is TRBJ2-7, with D uncertain. Germline V gives CDR1 MDHEN, CDR2 SYDVKM. The V end was cut by 3 bases, the J end by 5 bases, with 5 bases between. The CDR3 consists of 11 residues. CDR3 DNA: TGTGCCAGCAGTTTTGAGGACGAGCAGTACTTC. Its protein is CASSFEDEQYF.

This sequence joins TRBV28 and TRBJ2-2, with a tentative D call TRBD2 (6 bases). CDR1 and CDR2 (germline): MDHEN, SYDVKM. Trimming shortened V by 6 bases and J by 0 bases, and 8 bases separated the two germline ends. The CDR3 consists of 14 residues. Here the CDR3 reads CASRAGSNTGELFF. Here the CDR3 DNA reads TGTGCCAGCAGGGCGGGGTCGAACACCGGGGAGCTGTTTTTT.

The chain recombines TRBV28 with TRBJ2-2, with TRBD1 identical over 10 bases. The CDR3 totals 16 residues. With V trimmed by 4 bases and J by 5 bases, 7 bases remained unmatched. Germline assignment: CDR1 MDHEN and CDR2 SYDVKM. The CDR3 loop is CASSYRQGARTGELFF. The CDR3, as DNA: TGTGCCAGCAGTTACCGACAGGGGGCGCGAACCGGGGAGCTGTTTTTT.

CDR3: CATSDLRSGHFNEQFF. The CDR3 nucleotides read TGTGCCACCAGTGATTTGCGGAGCGGCCACTTTAATGAGCAGTTCTTC. This chain joins TRBV24-1 and TRBJ2-1, with D possibly TRBD2 on 5 matching bases. V lost 0 bases and J lost 7, with 15 bases in between. The CDR3 consists of 16 residues. Germline assignment: CDR1 KGHDR and CDR2 SFDVKD.

The chain links TRBV11-1 to TRBJ2-7; the D gene is possibly TRBD1 (6 bases). In germline, CDR1 is SGHAT, CDR2 FQDESV (reference sequence). The CDR3 sequence is 11 residues long. Between the trimmed V and J ends, which lost 3 bases and 7 bases, there was a span of 7 bases. CDR3 in DNA: TGTGCCAGCAGCTTGGACAGAGAGCAGTACTTC. Translated: CASSLDREQYF.

The rearrangement uses TRBV28 and TRBJ2-2; 15 bases line up with TRBD2. The junction had 11 bases not matched to a gene; V was cut back by 5 bases and J by 4 bases. The CDR3 length is 19 residues. Germline V gives CDR1 MDHEN, CDR2 SYDVKM. The CDR3 bases are TGTGCCAGCAGTACGTTCGGACTAGCGGGAGGGGGACGCACCGGGGAGCTGTTTTTT. Its translation: CASSTFGLAGGGRTGELFF.

The rearrangement joins TRBV21-1 to TRBJ1-5; the DNA was not compared with TRBD1, the D call given in the table. TRBV21-1 is shown as a pseudogene. The CDR3 contains 16 residues. The CDR3 is CASSKAGQGLDQPQHF. The CDR3 DNA follows: TGTGCCAGCAGCAAAGCAGGGCAGGGGTTGGATCAGCCCCAGCATTTT.

The chain recombines TRBV27 with TRBJ1-5; TRBD1 matches 10 bases. Germline CDR1 is MNHEY and CDR2 is SMNVEV (reference sequence). The CDR3 extends over 16 amino acids. Trimming at V came to 7 bases and at J to 4 bases, leaving 10 bases not matched to a gene. Here the CDR3 DNA reads TGTGCCAGCAAGGGGACAGGGGTGGGCCCAAATCAGCCCCAGCATTTT. Translating gives CASKGTGVGPNQPQHF.

V is TRBV18 and J is TRBJ2-2; 8 bases match TRBD1. Germline CDR1 and CDR2: KGHSH and LQKENI. The junction had 2 bases not matched to a gene; V was cut back by 4 bases and J by 1 base. This CDR3 comprises 15 residues. CDR3 loop: CASSLTGVNTGELFF. The CDR3 region has the DNA TGTGCCAGCTCACTGACAGGGGTGAACACCGGGGAGCTGTTTTTT. Filled out from reference TRBV18 and TRBJ2-2, the complete variable domain reads NAGVMQNPRHLVRRRGQEARLRCSPMKGHSHVYWYRQLPEEGLKFMVYLQKENIIDESGMPKERFSAEFPKEGPSILRIQQVVRGDSAAYFCASSLTGVNTGELFFGEGSRLTVL.

This chain uses TRBV28 with TRBJ1-1; no clear D gene. Between the trimmed V and J ends, which lost 6 bases and 5 bases, there was a span of 19 bases. Germline V lookup: CDR1 MDHEN, CDR2 SYDVKM. There are 15 residues in the CDR3. The CDR3 DNA reads TGTGCCAGCAGCTTTCCGGGATTTCAAGGAACTGAAGCTTTCTTT. It encodes CASSFPGFQGTEAFF. The full variable domain, in which reference TRBV28 and TRBJ1-1 provide the parts outside the CDR3, is DVKVTQSSRYLVKRTGEKVFLECVQDMDHENMFWYRQDPGLGLRLIYFSYDVKMKEKGDIPEGYSVSREKKERFSLILESASTNQTSMYLCASSFPGFQGTEAFFGQGTRLTVV.

The count of this clone is one. The chain employs TRBV28 and TRBJ1-5; maybe TRBD1 (6 bases). V was trimmed by 6 bases and J by 2 bases, leaving 11 bases between them. Germline V lookup: CDR1 MDHEN, CDR2 SYDVKM. The CDR3 consists of 14 residues. The CDR3 is CASRGDKGNQPQHF. In nucleotides, the CDR3 is TGTGCCAGCAGGGGGGACAAGGGCAATCAGCCCCAGCATTTT.

DNA for the CDR3: TGTGCCTGGAGTGTTCGGGGAAAGGGTTGGGCCTACGAGCAGTACTTC. Its protein product is CAWSVRGKGWAYEQYF. The chain has TRBV30 and TRBJ2-7; D may be TRBD2 (5 bases). The V and J ends lost 0 bases and 2 bases respectively, with 17 bases between them. The CDR3 is made up of 16 amino acids. Per the germline V gene, CDR1 is GTSNPN and CDR2 is SVGIG (reference sequence).

The chain employs TRBV6-5 and TRBJ2-7; TRBD2 is a possible D gene (6 bases). From germline, CDR1 is MNHEY and CDR2 SVGAGI. V shed 6 bases and J shed 3 bases, with 9 bases lying between them. The CDR3 is 12 amino acids. The CDR3 DNA sequence: TGTGCCAGCAGCCCCGGGAGCTACGAGCAGTACTTC. Its protein is CASSPGSYEQYF.

V is TRBV7-2 and J is TRBJ1-2, with 10 bases fitting TRBD1. Germline V gene sequence: CDR1 SGHTA, CDR2 FQGNSA. The V gene end was trimmed by 3 bases and the J gene end by 4 bases; junction bases not matched to a gene: 5. The CDR3 sequence is 15 residues long. CDR3 nucleotides: TGTGCCAGCAGCTTGGGGACAGGGGTTACCTATGGCTACACCTTC. Translated, it gives CASSLGTGVTYGYTF. The variable domain in full, completed from reference TRBV7-2 and TRBJ1-2, reads GAGVSQSPSNKVTEKGKDVELRCDPISGHTALYWYRQSLGQGLEFLIYFQGNSAPDKSGLPSDRFSAERTGGSVSTLTIQRTQQEDSAVYLCASSLGTGVTYGYTFGSGTRLTVV.